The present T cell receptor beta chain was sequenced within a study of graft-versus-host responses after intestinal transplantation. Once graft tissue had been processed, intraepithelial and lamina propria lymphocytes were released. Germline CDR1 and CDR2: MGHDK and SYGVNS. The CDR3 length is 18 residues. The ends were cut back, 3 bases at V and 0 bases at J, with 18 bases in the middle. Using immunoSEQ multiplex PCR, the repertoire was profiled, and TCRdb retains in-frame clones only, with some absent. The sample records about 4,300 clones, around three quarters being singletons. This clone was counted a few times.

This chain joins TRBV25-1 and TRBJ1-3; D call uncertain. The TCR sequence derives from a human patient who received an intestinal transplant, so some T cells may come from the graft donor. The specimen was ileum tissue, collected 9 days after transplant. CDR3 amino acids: CASSDHNATAVSGNTIYF. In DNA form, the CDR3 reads TGTGCCAGCAGTGACCATAATGCCACAGCCGTCTCTGGAAACACCATATATTTT. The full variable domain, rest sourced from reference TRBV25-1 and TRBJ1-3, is EADIYQTPRYLVIGTGKKITLECSQTMGHDKMYWYQQDPGMELHLIHYSYGVNSTEKGDLSSESTVSRIRTEHFPLTLESARPSHTSQYLCASSDHNATAVSGNTIYFGEGSWLTVV.